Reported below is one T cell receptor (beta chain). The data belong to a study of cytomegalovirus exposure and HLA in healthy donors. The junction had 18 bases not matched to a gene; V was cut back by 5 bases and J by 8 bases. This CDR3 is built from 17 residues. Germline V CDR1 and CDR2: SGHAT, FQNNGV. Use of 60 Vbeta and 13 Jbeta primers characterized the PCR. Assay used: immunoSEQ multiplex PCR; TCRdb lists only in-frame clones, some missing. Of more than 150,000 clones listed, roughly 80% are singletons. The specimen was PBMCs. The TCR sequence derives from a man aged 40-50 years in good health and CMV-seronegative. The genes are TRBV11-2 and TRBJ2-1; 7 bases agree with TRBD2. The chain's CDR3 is CASSTSLRRGRNDEQFF. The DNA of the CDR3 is TGTGCCAGCAGCACTTCGCTACGGCGGGGGAGGAACGATGAGCAGTTCTTC.